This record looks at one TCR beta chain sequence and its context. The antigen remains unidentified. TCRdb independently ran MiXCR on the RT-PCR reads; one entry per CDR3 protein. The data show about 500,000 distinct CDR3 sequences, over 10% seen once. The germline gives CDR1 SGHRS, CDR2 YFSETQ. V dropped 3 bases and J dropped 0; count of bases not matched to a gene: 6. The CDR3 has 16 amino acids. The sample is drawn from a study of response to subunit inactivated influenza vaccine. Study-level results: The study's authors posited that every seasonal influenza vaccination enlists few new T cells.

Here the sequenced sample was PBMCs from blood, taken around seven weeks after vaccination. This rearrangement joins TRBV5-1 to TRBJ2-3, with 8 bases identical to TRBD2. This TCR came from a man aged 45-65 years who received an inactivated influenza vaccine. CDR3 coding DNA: TGCGCCAGCAGCTGGACGGGGGGGACTAGCACAGATACGCAGTATTTT. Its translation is CASSWTGGTSTDTQYF.